This T cell receptor (beta chain) was sequenced for a study of cytomegalovirus exposure and HLA in healthy donors. J was trimmed by 1 base and V by 9 bases; bases with no gene match: 8. CDR1 is SGHRS, CDR2 YFSETQ, per germline. The CDR3 totals 14 residues. Turning to this clone: Its cognate antigen is unknown.

Study observations and caveats: The availability of immune exposure information extended only to CMV serostatus. Accurate prediction of HLA-A and HLA-B alleles (for most subjects) was reportedly achieved from TCR beta sequences.

The PCR was carried out with 60 Vbeta primers and 13 Jbeta primers. Measured with immunoSEQ multiplex PCR; TCRdb has only the in-frame clones, and not every one. The sample table sets out some 76,000 clones. This chain connects TRBV5-1 to TRBJ2-5; TRBD1 matches at 8 bases. The material sequenced was PBMCs. This clonotype was obtained from a man aged 35 to 55 in good health and CMV-seronegative. The CDR3 is CATHRGTGQETQYF. The DNA of the CDR3 is TGCGCCACTCATAGGGGGACAGGCCAAGAGACCCAGTACTTC.